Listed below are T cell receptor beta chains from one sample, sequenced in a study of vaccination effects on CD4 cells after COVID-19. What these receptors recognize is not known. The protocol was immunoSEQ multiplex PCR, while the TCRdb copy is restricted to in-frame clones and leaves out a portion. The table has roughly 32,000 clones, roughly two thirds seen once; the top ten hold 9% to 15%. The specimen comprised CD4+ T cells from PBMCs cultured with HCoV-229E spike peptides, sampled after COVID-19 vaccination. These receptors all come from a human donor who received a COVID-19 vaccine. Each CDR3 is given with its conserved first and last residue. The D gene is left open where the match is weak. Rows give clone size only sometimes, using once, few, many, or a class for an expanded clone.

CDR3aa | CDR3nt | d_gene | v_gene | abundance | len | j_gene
CASSIPTGTNEKLFF | TGTGCCAGTAGTATCCCAACAGGGACTAATGAAAAACTGTTTTTT | NA | TRBV19 | few | 15 | TRBJ1-4
CASSLGLFGTSGQSSYEQYF | TGTGCCAGCAGCTTAGGCCTGTTTGGGACTAGCGGGCAAAGCTCCTACGAGCAGTACTTC | TRBD2 | TRBV13 | NA | 20 | TRBJ2-7
CASRRTGLGTEAFF | TGTGCCAGCAGAAGGACAGGGCTGGGCACTGAAGCTTTCTTT | TRBD1 | TRBV27 | NA | 14 | TRBJ1-1
CASSEKPGQGYEQYF | TGTGCCAGCAGCGAAAAACCGGGACAGGGATACGAGCAGTACTTC | TRBD1 | TRBV3-1/TRBV3-2 | NA | 15 | TRBJ2-7
CASSPARGGQLYSPLHF | TGTGCCAGCTCACCTGCGAGGGGGGGACAGCTTTATTCACCCCTCCACTTT | TRBD1 | TRBV18 | once | 17 | TRBJ1-6
CASSPYGANTGELFF | TGTGCCAGCAGCCCCTACGGGGCGAACACCGGGGAGCTGTTTTTT | NA | TRBV3-1/TRBV3-2 | once | 15 | TRBJ2-2
CATSRDRGRGEYTF | TGTGCCACCAGCAGAGATCGGGGCAGGGGTGAATACACCTTC | NA | TRBV15 | NA | 14 | TRBJ1-2
CATSDSGRMRLNEAFF | TGTGCCACCAGTGATTCGGGCCGGATGAGACTTAATGAAGCTTTCTTT | NA | TRBV24-1 | NA | 16 | TRBJ1-1
CASSFRLGQTYTEAFF | TGTGCCAGCAGTTTCCGCCTGGGACAGACCTACACTGAAGCTTTCTTT | TRBD1 | TRBV7-8 | once | 16 | TRBJ1-1
CASSRDRNYGYTF | TGTGCCAGCAGCCGGGACAGAAATTATGGCTACACCTTC | TRBD1 | TRBV14 | NA | 13 | TRBJ1-2
CASSQQYLTNTGELFF | TGCGCCAGCAGCCAGCAATACTTAACGAACACCGGGGAGCTGTTTTTT | NA | TRBV5-1 | NA | 16 | TRBJ2-2
CASSQGTITSTDTQYF | TGCGCCAGCAGCCAAGGGACTATTACTAGCACAGATACGCAGTATTTT | TRBD2 | TRBV5-1 | once | 16 | TRBJ2-3
CASSPPTRGYGYTF | TGTGCCAGCAGCCCCCCGACCAGGGGCTATGGCTACACCTTC | NA | TRBV9 | few | 14 | TRBJ1-2
CATQAGLAGYNEQFF | TGTGCCACCCAGGCTGGACTAGCGGGTTACAATGAGCAGTTCTTC | TRBD2 | TRBV2 | NA | 15 | TRBJ2-1